The 11 T cell receptor beta chains presented below share a single source sample, sequenced in a study of shared clonotypes between healthy human individuals. TCRdb's table, derived via immunoSEQ multiplex PCR, lists solely in-frame clones and lacks some. The table shows 2 million to 2.5 million clones, with over 85% occurring only once. The specimen sequenced was naive CD4+ T cells from PBMCs. Subset: CD45RA+ positively selected. The receptors shown here come from a man in his late teens or twenties in good health. Some clones in this sample may be carry-over from other donors' samples.

This clone was observed a single time. The V gene is TRBV6-5, the J gene TRBJ1-1; D is perhaps TRBD1 (5 bases). Germline-derived CDR1 and CDR2 are MNHEY and SVGAGI. Trimming took 6 bases from V and 1 from J, leaving 12 bases between them. The CDR3 runs 14 residues. The CDR3, as DNA: TGTGCCAGCAGGGCCCCGGGGGGGAACACTGAAGCTTTCTTT. This translates into CASRAPGGNTEAFF.

The J gene is TRBJ1-2, the V gene TRBV6-1, with 8 bases aligning to TRBD1. The V and J ends lost 0 bases and 2 bases, in that order; junction bases with no gene match: 5. Per germline, CDR1 MNHNS and CDR2 SASEGT. The CDR3 sequence is 16 residues long. The CDR3 coding sequence is TGTGCCAGCAGTGAAGCGCCACAGGGGGGAAACTATGGCTACACCTTC. Its translation is CASSEAPQGGNYGYTF.

V usage is TRBV25-1 and J usage is TRBJ1-1, with 8 positions matching TRBD1. The junction had 14 bases not matched to a gene; V was cut back by 5 bases and J by 9 bases. The CDR3 has 15 amino acids. Per germline, CDR1 MGHDK and CDR2 SYGVNS. The CDR3 DNA sequence: TGTGCCAGCAGTAAACGACAGGGGTTCGCTTTGAAAGCTTTCTTT. It yields the protein CASSKRQGFALKAFF.

This rearrangement joins TRBV11-2 to TRBJ2-7; D gene unclear. Trimming cost V 5 bases and J 2 bases, with 10 bases left between them. CDR1 SGHAT and CDR2 FQNNGV come from the germline V gene. There are 13 residues in the CDR3. CDR3 protein: CASSQDGAYEQYF. The CDR3, as DNA: TGTGCCAGCAGCCAAGACGGAGCCTACGAGCAGTACTTC.

The V call is TRBV30, the J call TRBJ1-5; D uncertain. Germline values: CDR1 GTSNPN, CDR2 SVGIG (reference sequence). The CDR3 covers 14 residues. V was cut by 0 bases and J by 4 bases, with 10 bases left in between. The CDR3 bases are TGTGCCTGGAGTGTGTTACATGTGAATCAGCCCCAGCATTTT. Its protein product is CAWSVLHVNQPQHF.

V is TRBV7-9 and J is TRBJ2-5; 11 bases match TRBD1. V lost 5 bases to trimming and J lost 5 bases; unmatched junction nucleotides: 4. CDR3 size: 14 residues. Germline values: CDR1 SEHNR, CDR2 FQNEAQ (reference sequence). In DNA form, the CDR3 reads TGTGCCAGCAGCCGAGGGACAGGGGGGGAGACCCAGTACTTC. Amino acid sequence: CASSRGTGGETQYF.

Details on this clone: This sample includes further DNA sequences coding for the same CDR3. The chain joins TRBV18 to TRBJ2-3; 12 nucleotides line up with TRBD2. The junction had 3 bases not matched to a gene; V was cut back by 5 bases and J by 3 bases. Germline loops: CDR1 KGHSH, CDR2 LQKENI. The CDR3 is made up of 15 amino acids. This CDR3 reads CASSSGLAGTDTQYF. CDR3 coding DNA: TGTGCCAGCTCATCAGGACTAGCGGGAACAGATACGCAGTATTTT. Looking up the rest from reference TRBV18 and TRBJ2-3 gives the full variable domain: NAGVMQNPRHLVRRRGQEARLRCSPMKGHSHVYWYRQLPEEGLKFMVYLQKENIIDESGMPKERFSAEFPKEGPSILRIQQVVRGDSAAYFCASSSGLAGTDTQYFGPGTRLTVL.

The chain uses TRBV28 and TRBJ1-2; D is unclear. V shed 7 bases and J shed 3 bases, with 15 bases lying between them. Germline V CDR1 and CDR2: MDHEN, SYDVKM. CDR3 length equals 14 residues. The CDR3 DNA reads as TGTGCCAGCACCCTACCCGGGCCCTACTATGGCTACACCTTC. Translation gives CASTLPGPYYGYTF.

The chain uses TRBV5-1 and TRBJ2-5; 8 bases fit TRBD2. The junction had 11 bases not matched to a gene; V was cut back by 5 bases and J by 5 bases. The CDR3 has 15 residues. Germline V gives CDR1 SGHRS, CDR2 YFSETQ. Written as DNA, the CDR3 is TGCGCCAGCAGAAACCCAGCGGGAGATGGGGAGACCCAGTACTTC. This sequence encodes CASRNPAGDGETQYF.

This chain links TRBV30 with TRBJ2-7, with D perhaps TRBD2 (6 bases). V shed 0 bases and J shed 6 bases, with 15 bases lying between them. The CDR3 has 14 residues. Germline V gene data show CDR1 as GTSNPN and CDR2 as SVGIG (reference sequence). The DNA for the CDR3 is TGTGCCTGGAGTGTAGGATCCCGGAGGGGCGAGCAGTACTTC. This gives the protein CAWSVGSRRGEQYF.

This chain connects TRBV7-5 to TRBJ1-2; the D call in the table, TRBD1, was not verified against the DNA. TRBV7-5 is noted as a pseudogene. The CDR3 spans 12 residues. The CDR3 sequence is CARSWGPYGYTF. CDR3 DNA: TGTGCCAGAAGCTGGGGCCCTTATGGCTACACCTTC.